What follows are 30 T cell receptor beta chains derived from one specimen sequenced in a study of T cells in Graves' hyperthyroidism and ophthalmopathy. RNA transcripts gave rise to amplified TCR beta CDR3 regions. First-round RT-PCR with HTBI primers amplified the TCR CDR3 region. TCRdb re-called the multiplex PCR reads through MiXCR, storing one row per CDR3 protein. The sample holds approximately 360,000 distinct CDR3 sequences, roughly 25% seen once. Sample: blood. The receptors derive from a man between 45 and 60 years old with Graves' hyperthyroidism.

The chain joins TRBV6-5 to TRBJ2-1; 13 nucleotides match TRBD2. The trim removed 2 bases at V and 0 bases at J, leaving 13 bases unmatched. Germline V CDR1 and CDR2: MNHEY, SVGAGI. This CDR3 spans 21 amino acids. CDR3 DNA sequence: TGTGCCAGCAGTTACCCGAGGACTAGCGGGAGTCAGGGTAACTCCTACAATGAGCAGTTCTTC. It codes for CASSYPRTSGSQGNSYNEQFF.

At least ten counts were recorded for this clonotype. J is TRBJ1-2 and V is TRBV2; TRBD1 matches 9 bases. Germline-derived CDR1 and CDR2 are SNHLY and FYNNEI. The junction had 7 bases not matched to a gene; V was cut back by 7 bases and J by 10 bases. The CDR3 has 12 residues. CDR3 loop: CASKGQGLIYTF. The CDR3 DNA reads as TGTGCCAGCAAGGGACAGGGCTTGATCTACACCTTC.

This clonotype appeared many times. The chain combines TRBV7-2 with TRBJ2-3; D ambiguous. V was shortened by 1 base and J by 4 bases, with 12 bases between the two germline ends. Germline V gene sequence: CDR1 SGHTA, CDR2 FQGNSA. The CDR3 is 15 amino acids. The CDR3 DNA is TGTGCCAGCAGCTTAGGGCGGCTGTTTCCAGATACGCAGTATTTT. It encodes CASSLGRLFPDTQYF.

The chain uses TRBV11-2 and TRBJ1-2; 11 bases map to TRBD1. The CDR3 loop spans 13 amino acids. Germline loops: CDR1 SGHAT, CDR2 FQNNGV. The V gene end was trimmed by 5 bases and the J gene end by 7 bases; junction bases not matched to a gene: 3. In DNA, the CDR3 is TGTGCCAGCAGCATAGGGACAGGGGGTGGCTACACCTTC. It yields the protein CASSIGTGGGYTF.

The CDR3 spells CASSLGQGWVRGYTF. CDR3 bases: TGTGCCAGCAGTTTGGGACAGGGGTGGGTTCGAGGCTACACCTTC. V gene TRBV28 combines with J gene TRBJ1-2; 10 bases fit TRBD1. Germline V lookup: CDR1 MDHEN, CDR2 SYDVKM. The junction had 9 bases not matched to a gene; V was cut back by 3 bases and J by 8 bases. The CDR3 loop spans 15 amino acids.

This clonotype occurred many times. The chain combines TRBV3-1 with TRBJ1-1; D uncertain. The CDR3 is made up of 14 amino acids. Trimming shortened V by 1 base and J by 7 bases, and 13 bases separated the two germline ends. The germline CDR1 and CDR2 sequences are LGHDT and YNNKEL (reference sequence). The CDR3 here is CASSQAVPAHEAFF. CDR3 sequence (DNA): TGTGCCAGCAGCCAAGCGGTGCCCGCGCATGAAGCTTTCTTT.

This clonotype was observed at least ten times. This chain joins TRBV12-3 or TRBV12-4 and TRBJ2-5; the match to TRBD2 covers 11 bases. The V segment lost 3 bases and the J segment 2 bases; nucleotides outside the gene matches: 2. This CDR3 has 15 amino acids. DNA for the CDR3: TGTGCCAGCAGTTTGACTAGCGGGATACAAGAGACCCAGTACTTC. This translates into CASSLTSGIQETQYF.

J is TRBJ2-3 and V is TRBV20-1; D perhaps matches TRBD2 (5 bases). Germline CDR1 and CDR2: DFQATT and SNEGSKA (reference sequence). This CDR3 spans 11 amino acids. CDR3 sequence: CTGSATDTQYF. Written as DNA, the CDR3 is TGCACGGGTAGCGCTACAGATACGCAGTATTTT.

The rearrangement uses TRBV20-1 and TRBJ1-5, with D tentatively TRBD1 (5 bases). V was trimmed by 2 bases and J by 2 bases, leaving 7 bases between them. CDR1 DFQATT and CDR2 SNEGSKA come from the germline V gene (reference sequence). The length of the CDR3 is 13 residues. The CDR3 bases are TGCAGTGCTAGAATGGGGGGCAATCAGCCCCAGCATTTT. Its protein product is CSARMGGNQPQHF.

This chain links TRBV7-9 with TRBJ1-3, with 7 bases identical to TRBD1. The germline gives CDR1 SEHNR, CDR2 FQNEAQ (reference sequence). The CDR3 totals 16 residues. The V and J ends lost 3 bases and 2 bases, in that order; junction bases with no gene match: 7. Here the CDR3 reads CASSFGTAWTGNTIYF. The DNA of the CDR3 is TGTGCCAGCAGCTTCGGGACAGCATGGACTGGAAACACCATATATTTT.

This clonotype was seen a few times. The chain links TRBV7-2 to TRBJ1-2, with no clear D. Trimming took off 2 bases at V and 8 bases at J, with 12 bases between the two ends. The length of the CDR3 is 13 residues. Germline V gives CDR1 SGHTA, CDR2 FQGNSA. The CDR3 DNA sequence: TGTGCCAGCAGCTTAAGACGGGGTCGAGGCTACACCTTC. This codes for CASSLRRGRGYTF.

A remark on this clonotype: Mismatch with germline at one junction end may stem from a read error. The V and J genes are TRBV19 and TRBJ2-7; a weak D match, TRBD2 (6 bases). The germline CDR1 and CDR2 sequences are LNHDA and SQIVND (reference sequence). The CDR3 loop spans 14 amino acids. CDR3 bases: TGTGCCGGTAGTATCCGGGAGAGCTCCTACGAGCAGTACTTC. The encoded protein is CAGSIRESSYEQYF.

The table lists this clonotype with a few counts. V is TRBV3-1 and J is TRBJ2-3; possible D gene TRBD2, 7 bases. The CDR3 is made up of 16 amino acids. Trimming took off 1 base at V and 3 bases at J, with 14 bases between the two ends. The germline V gene encodes CDR1 LGHDT and CDR2 YNNKEL (reference sequence). The CDR3 region has the DNA TGTGCCAGCAGCCAAGGCGGCAGGGGAGGGACAGATACGCAGTATTTT. Translated: CASSQGGRGGTDTQYF.

J is TRBJ1-2 and V is TRBV3-1; D remains unclear. The CDR3 is made up of 11 amino acids. V was clipped by 1 base and J by 7 bases, with 4 bases between them. Germline V CDR1 and CDR2: LGHDT, YNNKEL (reference sequence). The CDR3 coding sequence is TGTGCCAGCAGCCAAGCGGGTGGCTACACCTTC. Translating it yields CASSQAGGYTF.

This clonotype appeared a few times. V is TRBV30 and J is TRBJ2-3; weak D call: TRBD2 (6 bases). The V end was cut by 5 bases, the J end by 1 base, with 13 bases between. CDR1 and CDR2 from the germline V gene are GTSNPN and SVGIG (reference sequence). The CDR3 is 14 residues long. The CDR3 DNA follows: TGTGCCTGGCGACTGGGCGGGGGCACAGATACGCAGTATTTT. Its protein is CAWRLGGGTDTQYF.

With respect to this clonotype: A much larger clone lies a single base off, so this may be a read error. No conserved phenylalanine or tryptophan is present at the end of the CDR3, so a read error is the likely explanation. This chain uses TRBV6-1 with TRBJ1-1; no reliable D call. Trimming stripped 5 bases from V and 4 bases from J, with 11 bases between. Germline loops: CDR1 MNHNS, CDR2 SASEGT. There are 13 residues in the CDR3. CDR3 residues: CASSQTWGTEAFV. CDR3 nucleotides: TGTGCCAGCAGTCAGACATGGGGCACTGAAGCTTTCGTT.

This clonotype occurred a few times. The genes are TRBV28 and TRBJ1-1; 8 nucleotides agree with TRBD1. V was pared by 7 bases and J by 5 bases, with 6 bases of the junction left unmatched. The germline V gene has CDR1 MDHEN and CDR2 SYDVKM. The length of the CDR3 is 13 residues. CDR3 loop: CASKKQGGTEAFF. The DNA for the CDR3 is TGTGCCAGCAAAAAACAGGGGGGTACTGAAGCTTTCTTT. The full variable domain, with the rest looked up from reference TRBV28 and TRBJ1-1, is DVKVTQSSRYLVKRTGEKVFLECVQDMDHENMFWYRQDPGLGLRLIYFSYDVKMKEKGDIPEGYSVSREKKERFSLILESASTNQTSMYLCASKKQGGTEAFFGQGTRLTVV.

This clonotype has more than one count but fewer than ten. The V gene is TRBV7-9, the J gene TRBJ2-2; possible D gene TRBD1, 5 bases. Germline lookup yields CDR1 SEHNR and CDR2 FQNEAQ (reference sequence). The V end lost 3 bases, the J end lost 5 bases, and 13 bases lay between the germline ends. The CDR3 covers 15 residues. This chain's CDR3 is CASSLGRTPTGELFF. The CDR3 DNA sequence: TGTGCCAGCAGCTTGGGTCGGACACCTACCGGGGAGCTGTTTTTT.

The sample holds a few counts of this clonotype. The V gene is TRBV2, the J gene TRBJ1-5, with D maybe TRBD1 (5 bases). The germline V gene encodes CDR1 SNHLY and CDR2 FYNNEI. This CDR3 comprises 15 residues. Trimming stripped 5 bases from V and 4 bases from J, with 15 bases between. The CDR3 here is CASSPTGGRNQPQHF. As DNA, the CDR3 is TGTGCCAGCAGTCCTACGGGGGGGAGGAATCAGCCCCAGCATTTT.

V usage is TRBV12-3 or TRBV12-4 and J usage is TRBJ1-5; 7 nucleotides agree with TRBD1. CDR3 length: 16 residues. With V trimmed by 3 bases and J by 2 bases, 7 bases remained unmatched. CDR3 residues: CASSFGARGGNQPQHF. The CDR3, as DNA: TGTGCCAGCAGTTTCGGGGCCAGGGGGGGCAATCAGCCCCAGCATTTT.

A few counts support this clonotype. A read error may account for a junction end that differs from germline. J is TRBJ2-5 and V is TRBV7-9, with TRBD2 matching over 7 bases. The germline V gene has CDR1 SEHNR and CDR2 FQNEAQ (reference sequence). This CDR3 contains 13 residues. CDR3 coding DNA: TGTGCCAGCAGCATAACTCCCGGACTAGGGGTGCACTTC. Protein: CASSITPGLGVHF.

In its sample, this clonotype was seen many times. V usage is TRBV7-9 and J usage is TRBJ2-2, with 10 bases aligning to TRBD2. V shed 2 bases, J shed 5 bases, and the junction held 5 bases outside the gene matches. This CDR3 is 16 amino acids long. CDR1 and CDR2 from the germline V gene are SEHNR and FQNEAQ (reference sequence). In DNA form, the CDR3 reads TGTGCCAGCAGCTTAAGGCTAGCGGGAGAAACCGGGGAGCTGTTTTTT. Residues: CASSLRLAGETGELFF.

This sequence joins TRBV19 and TRBJ2-3; TRBD1 matches at 7 bases. The germline V gene has CDR1 LNHDA and CDR2 SQIVND (reference sequence). This CDR3 is built from 15 residues. J lost 8 bases, V lost 3 bases, and 11 bases had no gene match. The CDR3 region has the DNA TGTGCCAGTAGTATGAGGGGGACAGACCCCGGTACGCAGTATTTT. Translating it yields CASSMRGTDPGTQYF. Supplemented by reference TRBV19 and TRBJ2-3, the full variable domain reads DGGITQSPKYLFRKEGQNVTLSCEQNLNHDAMYWYRQDPGQGLRLIYYSQIVNDFQKGDIAEGYSVSREKKESFPLTVTSAQKNPTAFYLCASSMRGTDPGTQYFGPGTRLTVL.

This chain uses TRBV29-1 with TRBJ2-1; 12 nucleotides line up with TRBD2. The V segment lost 4 bases and the J segment 6 bases; nucleotides outside the gene matches: 10. The CDR3 sequence is 16 residues long. The germline V gene has CDR1 SQVTM and CDR2 ANQGSEA. Here the CDR3 DNA reads TGCAGCGTTGGGACTAGCGGGAATTTCGGGGGCAATGAGCAGTTCTTC. Its translation is CSVGTSGNFGGNEQFF.

V and J are TRBV28 and TRBJ2-1; D call uncertain. Looked up from germline, CDR1 is MDHEN and CDR2 is SYDVKM. This CDR3 contains 14 residues. Trimming removed 2 bases at V and 6 bases at J, with 11 bases between. CDR3 DNA: TGTGCCAGCAGTTTACCAACTCCCGCCAATGAGCAGTTCTTC. It encodes CASSLPTPANEQFF.

This clonotype showed up many times. The chain carries TRBV29-1 and TRBJ1-2; 8 bases line up with TRBD1. Germline values: CDR1 SQVTM, CDR2 ANQGSEA. Unmatched junction bases numbered 11, after V lost 7 bases and J lost 4 bases. The CDR3 contains 14 residues. The DNA of the CDR3 is TGCAGCGCTGGGCAGGGGGCATCGTCCTATGGCTACACCTTC. Encoded protein: CSAGQGASSYGYTF.

This clonotype was seen a handful of times. This rearrangement joins TRBV4-1 to TRBJ2-7, with TRBD2 matching over 7 bases. Germline values: CDR1 MGHRA, CDR2 YSYEKL. This CDR3 comprises 14 residues. The ends lost 3 bases at V and 5 bases at J; junction bases unmatched: 7. The CDR3 spells CASSQSGLGDEQYF. CDR3 bases: TGCGCCAGCAGCCAGTCTGGACTAGGGGACGAGCAGTACTTC.

The gene calls are TRBV12-3 or TRBV12-4 and TRBJ1-2, with D uncertain. The V end lost 3 bases, the J end lost 6 bases, and 11 bases lay between the germline ends. The CDR3 runs to 13 residues. CDR3 DNA sequence: TGTGCCAGCAGTTTTGGCGGTTTCGATGGCTACACCTTC. Protein product: CASSFGGFDGYTF.

This chain uses TRBV2 with TRBJ2-7; 11 bases map to TRBD1. Germline CDR1 and CDR2: SNHLY and FYNNEI. V shed 7 bases, J shed 3 bases, and the junction held 5 bases outside the gene matches. CDR3 length equals 14 residues. CDR3 sequence: CASKTGTGGYEQYF. The CDR3 DNA reads as TGTGCCAGCAAAACCGGGACAGGGGGCTACGAGCAGTACTTC.

This clonotype has ten or more counts. This chain uses TRBV6-1 with TRBJ2-7, with 9 positions matching TRBD1. Germline V gene data show CDR1 as MNHNS and CDR2 as SASEGT. The V segment lost 4 bases and the J segment 1 base; nucleotides outside the gene matches: 2. The CDR3 is 14 residues long. DNA of the CDR3: TGTGCCAGCAGTGGGGACAGGGAATCCTACGAGCAGTACTTC. Translation gives CASSGDRESYEQYF.